Listed below are T cell receptor beta chains from one sample, sequenced in a study of T cells after yellow fever vaccination. TCRdb independently ran MiXCR on the 5' RACE reads; one entry per CDR3 protein. The repertoire holds 310,000 or so distinct CDR3 sequences, with around 7.3% as singletons. The specimen comprised PBMCs, sampled about 49 days after the first yellow fever vaccination. The origin of the receptors is a young man who received the YFV17D yellow fever vaccine. The CDR3 runs from the conserved cysteine through the conserved F or W. Clone size, where shown, is once, few, many, or a class for clones that have expanded.

v_call	clone_size	j_call	cdr3_aa
TRBV18	NA	TRBJ1-4	CASSSSQGDGEKLFF
TRBV20-1	NA	TRBJ2-7	CSASQTGKQYF
TRBV6-2/TRBV6-3	NA	TRBJ2-5	CASSREDQETQYF
TRBV7-9	few	TRBJ1-1	CASSVTGTEAFF
TRBV20-1	NA	TRBJ2-2	CSARDSNTGELFF
TRBV7-3	few	TRBJ1-3	CASSDPKSGNTIYF
TRBV24-1	few	TRBJ1-2	CATSDYPVNYGYTF
TRBV19	few	TRBJ2-7	CASSIVLRDTYEQYF
TRBV7-2	many	TRBJ2-5	CASSRTSWETQYF
TRBV2	many	TRBJ2-1	CATGPTPHEQFF
TRBV4-1	NA	TRBJ2-3	CASSQEKAGGSTDTQYF
TRBV11-2	few	TRBJ1-1	CASSFPPTEEAFF
TRBV28	few	TRBJ1-2	CASTLWGQGYENYGYTF
TRBV5-1	many	TRBJ2-3	CASSLEALGSVSTDTQYF
TRBV6-1	NA	TRBJ1-5	CASSEARGIYQPQHF
TRBV7-8	few	TRBJ2-5	CASSLSSGGAGETQYF
TRBV19	NA	TRBJ2-7	CASSIRQGAVEQYF
TRBV19	few	TRBJ1-1	CASVNPNTEAFF
TRBV7-2	few	TRBJ2-3	CASSPMGDTQYF
TRBV6-1	few	TRBJ1-5	CASSEATGSPQHF
TRBV30	many	TRBJ2-3	CAWSVRSADTQYF
TRBV6-1	many	TRBJ1-2	CASSPGGSYGYTF
TRBV6-5	few	TRBJ2-2	CASSYGDRGSSTGELFF
TRBV6-6	few	TRBJ1-1	CASSSSSNTEAFF
TRBV11-1	NA	TRBJ2-3	CASSLGLVRLAGRSTDTQYF
TRBV20-1	NA	TRBJ2-3	CSAPADSGGFLLHTQYF
TRBV4-1	NA	TRBJ2-5	CASSGLAGKQETQYF
TRBV7-9	many	TRBJ2-2	CASSPDGGAAGELFF
TRBV20-1	NA	TRBJ1-5	CSQGGNQPQHF
TRBV29-1	few	TRBJ2-3	CSVEGAGAGTDTQYF
TRBV5-1	many	TRBJ2-1	CASSLETSGVNNEQFF
TRBV5-6	NA	TRBJ1-2	CASSPDQPPTRSFYGYTF
TRBV5-1	few	TRBJ2-1	CASSFGRTSGGASYNEQFF
TRBV27	few	TRBJ2-1	CASLPPPAGRSYNEQFF
TRBV30	NA	TRBJ2-7	CAWTGQGYEQYF
TRBV20-1	few	TRBJ2-3	CSANPPLASGGTDTQYF
TRBV29-1	many	TRBJ2-2	CSVSTGWGGELFF
TRBV5-1	NA	TRBJ2-5	CASSLASSGGGTQYF
TRBV4-2	NA	TRBJ2-5	CASSQDFSGGALKTQYF
TRBV12-3/TRBV12-4	NA	TRBJ1-1	CASSFDRGRTEAFF
TRBV4-1	NA	TRBJ1-1	CASSLGNHPRMDRLGEAFF
TRBV19	few	TRBJ1-2	CASSIALAGSYGYTF
TRBV5-1	few	TRBJ2-7	CASSKLRDYRYEQYF
TRBV7-2	NA	TRBJ2-3	CASSIILAGGRGDTQYF
TRBV11-2	few	TRBJ2-3	CASSLVPGQDTQYF
TRBV28	few	TRBJ1-5	CASSLGGETGNQPQHF
TRBV27	NA	TRBJ1-1	CASSVAGTEAFF
TRBV7-9	NA	TRBJ1-1	CASSLGGRVSAFF
TRBV20-1	NA	TRBJ1-2	CSAKQESYTF
TRBV7-2	few	TRBJ2-7	CASSLVGGPSSYEQYF
TRBV29-1	many	TRBJ2-4	CSVEPTGMDIQYF
TRBV27	NA	TRBJ2-3	CASSLDSVRDTQYF
TRBV27	few	TRBJ1-2	CASSLSGREGYTF
TRBV4-1	NA	TRBJ2-5	CASSLGHGETQYF
TRBV12-3/TRBV12-4	NA	TRBJ1-2	CASSFNTGTGGPLSGYTF
TRBV10-2	NA	TRBJ2-5	CASSEASYETQYF
TRBV7-2	few	TRBJ2-7	CASSLALNPRTTYEQYF
TRBV12-3/TRBV12-4	NA	TRBJ2-5	CASVPLLRQSSMETQYF
TRBV29-1	few	TRBJ2-1	CSVIGGHDNEQFF